This is a list of T cell receptor beta chains from one sample in a study of T cell repertoires in cytomegalovirus infection. MiXCR was run by TCRdb on the reads, yielding one entry per CDR3 protein. The table has around 300,000 distinct CDR3 sequences, around 20% seen once; the top ten hold roughly 19%. Their antigens remain unidentified. Specimen: cultured PBMCs, collected from culture after CMV antigen stimulation. These TCRs come from a human donor in good health (CMV status not recorded). Some clones in this sample may be carry-over from other donors' samples. Each CDR3 is given with its conserved first and last residue. The D gene is left open where the match is weak. Clone size is stated in some rows and not others, as once, few, many or a class when expanded.

many,15,TRBJ1-6,NA,TRBV7-2,TGTGCCAGCAGCTTAGATTTCAGGGGCGGTTCACCCCTCCACTTT,CASSLDFRGGSPLHF
many,14,TRBJ1-1,NA,TRBV12-3/TRBV12-4,TGTGCCAGCAGTCACATCGGGCTAAGGACTGAAGCTTTCTTT,CASSHIGLRTEAFF
many,13,TRBJ2-5,NA,TRBV7-2,TGTGCCAGCAGCTTAGGGGGGCTGGAGACCCAGTACTTC,CASSLGGLETQYF
NA,14,TRBJ1-3,NA,TRBV12-3/TRBV12-4,TGTGCCAGCACTATCACAGAGGCTGGAAACACCATATATTTT,CASTITEAGNTIYF
few,13,TRBJ2-3,NA,TRBV6-1,TGTGCCAGCAGTACCCTAGTGGCGGATACGCAGTATTTT,CASSTLVADTQYF
NA,15,TRBJ2-2,NA,TRBV27,TGTGCCAGCAGTTTTTACAGGGGGGGCACCGGGGAGCTGTTTTTT,CASSFYRGGTGELFF
few,13,TRBJ2-1,TRBD2,TRBV6-6,TGTGCCACCACGGGGGGGCTCGGCAATGAGCAGTTCTTC,CATTGGLGNEQFF
NA,11,TRBJ2-7,NA,TRBV11-1,TGTGCCAGCAGCTTTGGCTTCGAGCAGTACTTC,CASSFGFEQYF
NA,13,TRBJ1-1,NA,TRBV7-2,TGTGCCAGCAGCTTAGCCTGGCAGGCTGTAGCTTTCTTT,CASSLAWQAVAFF
once,16,TRBJ1-1,TRBD1,TRBV7-2,TGTGCCAGCAGTTCAGGGACAGGGAGGGGGAACACTGAAGCTTTCTTT,CASSSGTGRGNTEAFF
once,14,TRBJ1-5,NA,TRBV9,TGTGCCAGCACCAACAAAGGGGTCACTCAGCCCCAGCATTTT,CASTNKGVTQPQHF
NA,16,TRBJ2-5,TRBD1,TRBV6-2/TRBV6-3,TGTGCCAGCAGTTACTCGGGACAGGGCACCCAAGAGACCCAGTACTTC,CASSYSGQGTQETQYF
few,16,TRBJ1-1,NA,TRBV5-1,TGCGCCAGCAGCTTGGGTTCAAGCATTACATACACTGAAGCTTTCTTT,CASSLGSSITYTEAFF
NA,17,TRBJ2-1,TRBD2,TRBV5-6,TGTGCCAGCAGCTTGATTGCGGGAGGTTTTGGAGGCAATGAGCAGTTCTTC,CASSLIAGGFGGNEQFF
NA,15,TRBJ1-1,NA,TRBV5-1,TGCGCCAGCAGATCCAACCCGGGGATGAACACTGAAGCTTTCTTT,CASRSNPGMNTEAFF
few,18,TRBJ2-3,TRBD2,TRBV7-9,TGTGCCAGCAGCTCGGACGGGCTGAGCGGGAGAGGCACAGATACGCAGTATTTT,CASSSDGLSGRGTDTQYF
many,15,TRBJ2-1,NA,TRBV12-3/TRBV12-4,TGTGCCAGCAGTTTGGGTGGGAGCGCTGACAATGAGCAGTTCTTC,CASSLGGSADNEQFF
few,13,TRBJ2-1,NA,TRBV28,TGTGCCAGCAGGCATAGCGGCTACAATGAGCAGTTCTTC,CASRHSGYNEQFF
many,15,TRBJ2-2,TRBD2,TRBV25-1,TGTGCCAGCAGTGAACTAGCGGACAACACCGGGGAGCTGTTTTTT,CASSELADNTGELFF
many,15,TRBJ1-1,NA,TRBV11-2,TGTGCCAGCTCAACGGCCAGCGCGGGGAGCACTGAAGCTTTCTTT,CASSTASAGSTEAFF
NA,15,TRBJ2-2,NA,TRBV7-2,TGTGCCAGCAGCTTAAGCGAGGGGATCGTCGGGGAGCTGTTTTTT,CASSLSEGIVGELFF
NA,15,TRBJ1-5,TRBD1,TRBV19,TGTGTCAGTAGTCTTAGCAGGGGGCTGAATCAGCCCCAGCATTTT,CVSSLSRGLNQPQHF
once,16,TRBJ2-3,TRBD2,TRBV7-6,TGTGCCAGCAGCTGGTCTAGCGGGAGTGGTTCAGATACGCAGTATTTT,CASSWSSGSGSDTQYF
NA,15,TRBJ2-1,NA,TRBV7-3,TGTGCCAGCAGCCCAGGACTGGGGAGTTGGAATGAGCAGTTCTTC,CASSPGLGSWNEQFF
NA,11,TRBJ2-4,NA,TRBV5-1,TGCGCCAGCCGGGACACCAACATTCAGTACTTC,CASRDTNIQYF
many,13,TRBJ2-7,NA,TRBV7-8,TGTGCCAGCAGCTCTTCGCAGCGGGTCGAGCAGTACTTC,CASSSSQRVEQYF
many,14,TRBJ2-3,NA,TRBV11-2,TGTGCCAGCAGCTTACGGCCTAGCACAGATACGCAGTATTTT,CASSLRPSTDTQYF
many,15,TRBJ2-3,NA,TRBV7-2,TGTGCCAGCAGCCCCTCGAGACAGAGCACAGATACGCAGTATTTT,CASSPSRQSTDTQYF
many,15,TRBJ1-4,NA,TRBV7-9,TGTGCCAGCAGCCGATACCCCGGGGCTCGGGAAAAACTGTTTTTT,CASSRYPGAREKLFF
NA,14,TRBJ2-2,NA,TRBV4-1,TGCGCCAGCAGGATTGGACAGTACACCGGGGAGCTGTTTTTT,CASRIGQYTGELFF
few,16,TRBJ1-2,TRBD1,TRBV10-3,TGTGCCATCAGTGATTCGTCCGGGACAGCGTACTATGGCTACACCTTC,CAISDSSGTAYYGYTF
NA,12,TRBJ2-7,NA,TRBV6-2/TRBV6-3,TGTGCCAGCAGTATCACAGGAGAATTGCAGTACTTC,CASSITGELQYF
NA,15,TRBJ1-4,NA,TRBV20-1,TGCAGTGCTAGAGGACCTCTTGCAACTAATGAAAAACTGTTTTTT,CSARGPLATNEKLFF
NA,13,TRBJ1-1,NA,TRBV4-1,TGCGCCAGCAGCCAAGTTGGAGGGTGGCCCGCTTTCTTT,CASSQVGGWPAFF
few,12,TRBJ2-5,NA,TRBV3-1,TGTGCCAGCAGCCAAGATAGGGAGACCCAGTACTTC,CASSQDRETQYF
few,13,TRBJ2-3,NA,TRBV6-4,TGTGCCAGCAGTGACGGGAGCACAGATACGCAGTATTTT,CASSDGSTDTQYF
few,16,TRBJ2-5,NA,TRBV27,TGTGCCAGCAGACCAAAAACACAGCTTGGTTGGGTTGCCCAGTACTTC,CASRPKTQLGWVAQYF
few,15,TRBJ2-3,NA,TRBV7-9,TGTGCCAGCAGCCTCAATAGGAATCCCTCAGATACGCAGTATTTT,CASSLNRNPSDTQYF
few,12,TRBJ2-5,NA,TRBV5-4,TGTGCCAGCAGCTTGCCGAGGGAGACCCAGTACTTC,CASSLPRETQYF
NA,17,TRBJ2-3,TRBD2,TRBV19,TGTGCCAGTAGTATGTCTTTCGGGGGGTCTAGCACAGATACGCAGTATTTT,CASSMSFGGSSTDTQYF
NA,13,TRBJ1-2,TRBD1,TRBV7-3,TGTGCCAGCAGCCAAGACAGGGATTATGGCTACACCTTC,CASSQDRDYGYTF
many,13,TRBJ2-7,NA,TRBV7-9,TGTGCCAGCAGCCGACTAGGGGTCGGCGAGCAGTACTTC,CASSRLGVGEQYF
NA,14,TRBJ2-3,NA,TRBV2,TGTGCCAGCAGTGAAGGAAATCGGCGGGATACGCAGTATTTT,CASSEGNRRDTQYF
many,14,TRBJ1-1,NA,TRBV7-3,TGTGCCAGCAGCTCCTCGACAGGGAACACTGAAGCTTTCTTT,CASSSSTGNTEAFF
many,13,TRBJ1-5,NA,TRBV7-9,TGTGCCAGCAGCTTAGGCACCAATCAGCCCCAGCATTTT,CASSLGTNQPQHF
few,13,TRBJ2-3,NA,TRBV12-3/TRBV12-4,TGTGCCAGCAGGCGGTTGGGTCCAGATACGCAGTATTTT,CASRRLGPDTQYF
many,14,TRBJ1-1,NA,TRBV7-2,TGTGCCAGCAGGACCGACGCCTATAGGGATGAAGCTTTCTTT,CASRTDAYRDEAFF
NA,16,TRBJ2-2,TRBD2,TRBV2,TGTGCCAGCAGGGGACTAGCGGGAGAGAACACCGGGGAGCTGTTTTTT,CASRGLAGENTGELFF
few,15,TRBJ1-1,NA,TRBV24-1,TGTGCCACCAGTGATTTCCGGGACGGGAACACTGAAGCTTTCTTT,CATSDFRDGNTEAFF